This passage covers 11 T cell receptor beta chains from one sample sequenced in a study of blood T cells in healthy people across ages. Next came a second PCR, run for roughly 7 to 12 cycles, which used a sample-barcoded 5' primer along with a J-beta primer mix. TCRdb re-derived calls from the 5' RACE reads in MiXCR, one entry per CDR3 protein. This sample has some 920,000 distinct CDR3 sequences; roughly 47% occur once, and the top ten carry 20% to 25%. Sample: blood. These receptors all come from a woman in her sixties in good health.

Only a few counts were recorded for this clonotype. The chain uses TRBV30 and TRBJ2-7; 7 nucleotides match TRBD2. CDR3 length: 13 amino acids. Germline CDR1 and CDR2: GTSNPN and SVGIG (reference sequence). The trim removed 2 bases at V and 7 bases at J, leaving 8 bases unmatched. The CDR3, as DNA: TGTGCCTGGAGTCCCCGGGGGGATACGGAGCAGTACTTC. It is translated as CAWSPRGDTEQYF.

The genes are TRBV7-7 and TRBJ2-7; no clear D. Per germline, CDR1 SSHAT and CDR2 FNYEAQ (reference sequence). The V end was cut by 1 base, the J end by 5 bases, with 9 bases between. The CDR3 consists of 13 residues. The CDR3 nucleotides are TGTGCCAGCAGCTTAGGAATGGTGCACGAGCAGTACTTC. Protein product: CASSLGMVHEQYF.

This chain connects TRBV18 to TRBJ2-1; no reliable D call. CDR1 and CDR2 from the germline V gene are KGHSH and LQKENI. The CDR3 has 13 residues. Trimming shortened V by 3 bases and J by 3 bases, and 6 bases separated the two germline ends. CDR3 sequence (DNA): TGTGCCAGCTCACCCAACGGCTACAATGAGCAGTTCTTC. It translates to CASSPNGYNEQFF. Looking up the rest from reference TRBV18 and TRBJ2-1 gives the full variable domain: NAGVMQNPRHLVRRRGQEARLRCSPMKGHSHVYWYRQLPEEGLKFMVYLQKENIIDESGMPKERFSAEFPKEGPSILRIQQVVRGDSAAYFCASSPNGYNEQFFGPGTRLTVL.

This clonotype was found many times. The chain employs TRBV7-2 and TRBJ2-4; D unclear. Germline values: CDR1 SGHTA, CDR2 FQGNSA. Trimming took 2 bases from V and 0 from J, leaving 2 bases between them. The CDR3 extends over 13 amino acids. CDR3 in DNA: TGTGCCAGCAGCTTACTAGCCAAAAACATTCAGTACTTC. Its protein product is CASSLLAKNIQYF.

This chain links TRBV29-1 with TRBJ1-1; 8 bases are shared with TRBD1. The germline CDR1 and CDR2 sequences are SQVTM and ANQGSEA. J gave up 1 base and V 4 bases, and 8 bases lay outside the gene matches. This CDR3 is 15 amino acids long. The CDR3: CSVAQGVVGNTEAFF. CDR3 DNA sequence: TGCAGCGTTGCACAGGGGGTGGTCGGGAACACTGAAGCTTTCTTT.

This clonotype was observed a handful of times. The CDR3 spells CASSDPGLITDTQYF. CDR3 sequence (DNA): TGTGCCAGCAGTGACCCGGGACTAATCACAGATACGCAGTATTTT. J is TRBJ2-3 and V is TRBV6-1; 7 bases map to TRBD2. The junction had 5 bases not matched to a gene; V was cut back by 3 bases and J by 2 bases. This CDR3 has 15 residues. Germline CDR1 and CDR2: MNHNS and SASEGT.

The rearrangement links TRBV4-1 to TRBJ2-1; 7 bases fit TRBD2. The germline V gene encodes CDR1 MGHRA and CDR2 YSYEKL. The CDR3 is 16 residues long. Trimming cost V 8 bases and J 4 bases; bases outside gene matches: 14. This CDR3 reads CASGPFTSAPYNEQFF. In DNA, the CDR3 is TGCGCCAGCGGCCCTTTTACTAGCGCCCCATACAATGAGCAGTTCTTC.

This chain joins TRBV18 and TRBJ1-2, with a weak D call TRBD1 (5 bases). CDR1 KGHSH and CDR2 LQKENI come from the germline V gene. The CDR3 extends over 14 amino acids. The germline V and J ends were trimmed by 3 bases and 5 bases, with 13 bases remaining between them. The CDR3 DNA reads as TGTGCCAGCTCACCCCCGGACAACCTATATGGCTACACCTTC. Its protein is CASSPPDNLYGYTF.

The chain employs TRBV25-1 and TRBJ2-2; no clear D gene. The germline V gene encodes CDR1 MGHDK and CDR2 SYGVNS. The CDR3 runs 15 residues. V lost 6 bases and J 2 bases, leaving 13 bases between the germline ends. The DNA for the CDR3 is TGTGCCAGCAGCGAAGGGTACCATAACACCGGGGAGCTGTTTTTT. It yields the protein CASSEGYHNTGELFF. The whole variable domain, filled in from reference TRBV25-1 and TRBJ2-2, reads EADIYQTPRYLVIGTGKKITLECSQTMGHDKMYWYQQDPGMELHLIHYSYGVNSTEKGDLSSESTVSRIRTEHFPLTLESARPSHTSQYLCASSEGYHNTGELFFGEGSRLTVL.

The V and J genes are TRBV2 and TRBJ1-4, with D maybe TRBD1 (5 bases). CDR3 length equals 15 residues. Trimming left V 5 bases short and J 11 bases short, with 21 bases between. In germline, CDR1 is SNHLY, CDR2 FYNNEI. CDR3 sequence: CASSKQTASTGKLFF. CDR3 bases: TGTGCCAGCAGTAAACAGACAGCCTCAACGGGGAAACTGTTTTTT. The variable domain in full, completed from reference TRBV2 and TRBJ1-4, reads EPEVTQTPSHQVTQMGQEVILRCVPISNHLYFYWYRQILGQKVEFLVSFYNNEISEKSEIFDDQFSVERPDGSNFTLKIRSTKLEDSAMYFCASSKQTASTGKLFFGSGTQLSVL.

This clonotype was observed a few times. The rearrangement links TRBV7-9 to TRBJ2-3; tentatively, D is TRBD1 or TRBD2 (5 bases each). This CDR3 comprises 15 residues. Per germline, CDR1 SEHNR and CDR2 FQNEAQ (reference sequence). V lost 5 bases and J lost 2, with 14 bases in between. The CDR3, as DNA: TGTGCCAGCAGCGAGGGGCTTAAGACCACAGATACGCAGTATTTT. It codes for CASSEGLKTTDTQYF.